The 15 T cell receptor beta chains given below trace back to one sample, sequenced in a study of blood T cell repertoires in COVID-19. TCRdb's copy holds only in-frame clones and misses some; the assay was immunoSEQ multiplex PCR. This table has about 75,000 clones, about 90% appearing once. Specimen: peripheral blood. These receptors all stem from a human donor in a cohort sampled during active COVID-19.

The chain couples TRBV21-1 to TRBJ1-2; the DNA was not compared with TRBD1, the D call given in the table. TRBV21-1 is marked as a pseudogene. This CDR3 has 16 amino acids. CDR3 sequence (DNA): TGTGCCAGCAGCAAAGAGGGGACAGCCACAAACTATGGCTACACCTTC. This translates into CASSKEGTATNYGYTF.

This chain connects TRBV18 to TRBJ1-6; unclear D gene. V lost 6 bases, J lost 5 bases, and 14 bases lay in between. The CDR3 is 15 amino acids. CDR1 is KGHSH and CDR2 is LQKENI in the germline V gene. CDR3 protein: CASSPKTQNNSPLHF. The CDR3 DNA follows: TGTGCCAGCTCCCCAAAGACACAGAATAATTCACCCCTCCACTTT.

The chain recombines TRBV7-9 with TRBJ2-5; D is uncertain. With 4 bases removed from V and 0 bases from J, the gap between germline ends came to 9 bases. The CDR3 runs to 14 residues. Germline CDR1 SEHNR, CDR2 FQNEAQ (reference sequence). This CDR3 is CASSSPMDQETQYF. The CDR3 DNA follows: TGTGCCAGCAGCTCGCCTATGGACCAAGAGACCCAGTACTTC.

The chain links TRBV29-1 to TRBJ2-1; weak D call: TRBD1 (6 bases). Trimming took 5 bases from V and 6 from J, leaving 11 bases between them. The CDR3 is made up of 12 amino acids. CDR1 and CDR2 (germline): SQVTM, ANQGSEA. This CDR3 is CSVLRGVNEQFF. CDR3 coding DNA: TGCAGCGTTCTCAGGGGAGTCAATGAGCAGTTCTTC.

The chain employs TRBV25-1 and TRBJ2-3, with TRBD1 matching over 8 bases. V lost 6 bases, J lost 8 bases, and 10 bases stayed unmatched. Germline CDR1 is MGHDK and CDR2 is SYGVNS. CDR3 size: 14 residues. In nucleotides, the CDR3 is TGTGCCAGCAGCGGACAGGGACGAGGGGGTACGCAGTATTTT. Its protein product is CASSGQGRGGTQYF.

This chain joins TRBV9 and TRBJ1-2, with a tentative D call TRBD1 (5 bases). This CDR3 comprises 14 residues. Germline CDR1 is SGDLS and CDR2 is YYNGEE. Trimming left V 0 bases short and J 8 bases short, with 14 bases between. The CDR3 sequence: CASSVGQTSWGYTF. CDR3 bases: TGTGCCAGCAGCGTAGGACAGACCAGCTGGGGCTACACCTTC.

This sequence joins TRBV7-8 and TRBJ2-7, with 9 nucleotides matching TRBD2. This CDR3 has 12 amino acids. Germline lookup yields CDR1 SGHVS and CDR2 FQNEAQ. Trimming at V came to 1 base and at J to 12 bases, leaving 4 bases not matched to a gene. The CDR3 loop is CASSLGGRALYF. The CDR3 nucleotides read TGTGCCAGCAGCTTAGGCGGGAGGGCCTTGTACTTC.

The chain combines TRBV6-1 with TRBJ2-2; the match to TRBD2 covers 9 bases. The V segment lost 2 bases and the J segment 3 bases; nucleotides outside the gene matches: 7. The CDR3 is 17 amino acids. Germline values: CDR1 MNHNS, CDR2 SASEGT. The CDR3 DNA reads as TGTGCCAGCAGTGAATGGGGCGGGAGGGCCGACACCGGGGAGCTGTTTTTT. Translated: CASSEWGGRADTGELFF.

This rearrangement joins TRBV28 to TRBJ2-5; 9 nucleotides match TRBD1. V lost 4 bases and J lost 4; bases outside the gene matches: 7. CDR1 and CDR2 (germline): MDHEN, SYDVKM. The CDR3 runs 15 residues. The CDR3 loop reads CASSSLTGGGETQYF. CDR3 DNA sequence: TGTGCCAGCAGTTCCCTTACAGGGGGCGGAGAGACCCAGTACTTC.

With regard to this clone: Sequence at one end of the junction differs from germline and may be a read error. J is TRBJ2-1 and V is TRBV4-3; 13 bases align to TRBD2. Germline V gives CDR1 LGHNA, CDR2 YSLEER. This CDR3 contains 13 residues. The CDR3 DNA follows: TGCGCCAGCAGCCCGGGGACTAGCGGGGAGCCGGTCTTC. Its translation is CASSPGTSGEPVF.

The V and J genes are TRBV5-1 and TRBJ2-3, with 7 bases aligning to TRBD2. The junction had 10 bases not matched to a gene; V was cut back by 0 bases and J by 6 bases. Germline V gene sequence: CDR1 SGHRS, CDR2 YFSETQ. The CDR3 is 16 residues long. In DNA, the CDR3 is TGCGCCAGCAGCTTGGGGACTAGGTGGGGCTGGGATACGCAGTATTTT. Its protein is CASSLGTRWGWDTQYF.

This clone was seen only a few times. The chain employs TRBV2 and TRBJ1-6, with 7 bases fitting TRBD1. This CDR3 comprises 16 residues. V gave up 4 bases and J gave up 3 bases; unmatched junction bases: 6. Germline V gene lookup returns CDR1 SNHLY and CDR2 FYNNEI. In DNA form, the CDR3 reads TGTGCCAGCAGTGGCCCAGGGGGAAGCTATAATTCACCCCTCCACTTT. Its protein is CASSGPGGSYNSPLHF. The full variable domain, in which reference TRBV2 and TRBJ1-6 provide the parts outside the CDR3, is EPEVTQTPSHQVTQMGQEVILRCVPISNHLYFYWYRQILGQKVEFLVSFYNNEISEKSEIFDDQFSVERPDGSNFTLKIRSTKLEDSAMYFCASSGPGGSYNSPLHFGNGTRLTVT.

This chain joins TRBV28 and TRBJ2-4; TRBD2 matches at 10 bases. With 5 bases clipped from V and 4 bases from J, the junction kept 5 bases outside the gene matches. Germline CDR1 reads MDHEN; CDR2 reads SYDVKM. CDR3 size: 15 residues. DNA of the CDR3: TGTGCCAGCAGTCAACTAGCGGGATCTAAAAACATTCAGTACTTC. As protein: CASSQLAGSKNIQYF.

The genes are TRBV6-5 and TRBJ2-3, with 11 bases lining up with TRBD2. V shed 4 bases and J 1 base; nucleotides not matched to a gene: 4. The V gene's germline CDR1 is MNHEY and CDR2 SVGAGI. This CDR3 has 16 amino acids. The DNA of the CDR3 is TGTGCCAGCAGTTCCCTAGCGGGGGGCCGCACAGATACGCAGTATTTT. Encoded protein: CASSSLAGGRTDTQYF.

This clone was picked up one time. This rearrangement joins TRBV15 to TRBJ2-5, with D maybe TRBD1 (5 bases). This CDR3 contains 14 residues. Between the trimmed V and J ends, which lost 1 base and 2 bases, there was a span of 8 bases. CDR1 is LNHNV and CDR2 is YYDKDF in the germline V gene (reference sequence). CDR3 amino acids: CATSRGTIQETQYF. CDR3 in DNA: TGTGCCACCAGCAGAGGGACAATACAAGAGACCCAGTACTTC.